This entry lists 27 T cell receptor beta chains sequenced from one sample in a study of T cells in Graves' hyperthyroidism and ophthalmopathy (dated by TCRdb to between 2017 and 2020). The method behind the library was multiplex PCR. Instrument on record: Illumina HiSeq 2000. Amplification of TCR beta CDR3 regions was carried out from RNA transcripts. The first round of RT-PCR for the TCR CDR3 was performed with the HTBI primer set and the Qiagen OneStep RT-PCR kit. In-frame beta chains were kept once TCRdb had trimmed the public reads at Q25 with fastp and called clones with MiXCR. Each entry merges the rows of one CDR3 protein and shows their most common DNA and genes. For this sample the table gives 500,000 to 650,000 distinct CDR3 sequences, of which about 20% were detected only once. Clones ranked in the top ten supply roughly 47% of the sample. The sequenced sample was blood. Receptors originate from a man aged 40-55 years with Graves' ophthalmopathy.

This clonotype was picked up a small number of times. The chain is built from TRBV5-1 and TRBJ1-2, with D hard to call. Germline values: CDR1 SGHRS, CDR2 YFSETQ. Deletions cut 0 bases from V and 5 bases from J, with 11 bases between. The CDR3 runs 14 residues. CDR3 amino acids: CASSLGTLGYGYTF. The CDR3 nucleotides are TGCGCCAGCAGCTTGGGGACTCTGGGTTATGGCTACACCTTC.

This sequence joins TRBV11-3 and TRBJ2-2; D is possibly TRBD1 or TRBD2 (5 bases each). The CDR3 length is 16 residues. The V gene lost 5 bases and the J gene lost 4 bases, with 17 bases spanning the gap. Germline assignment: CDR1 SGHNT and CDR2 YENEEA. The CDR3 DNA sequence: TGTGCCAGCAGCCCTCCGAACAAAGGGACCACCGGGGAGCTGTTTTTT. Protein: CASSPPNKGTTGELFF.

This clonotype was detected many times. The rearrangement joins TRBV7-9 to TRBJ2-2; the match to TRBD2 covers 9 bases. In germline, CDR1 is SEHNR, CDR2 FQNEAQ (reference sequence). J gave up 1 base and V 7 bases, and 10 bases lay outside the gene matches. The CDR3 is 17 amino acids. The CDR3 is CASNPWRSGGNTGELFF. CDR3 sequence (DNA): TGTGCCAGCAACCCTTGGCGTAGCGGGGGGAACACCGGGGAGCTGTTTTTT.

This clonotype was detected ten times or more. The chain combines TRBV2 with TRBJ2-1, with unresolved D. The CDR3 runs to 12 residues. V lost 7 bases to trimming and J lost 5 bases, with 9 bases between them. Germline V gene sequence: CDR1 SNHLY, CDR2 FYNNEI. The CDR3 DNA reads TGTGCCAGCACCTTTCCGAACAATGAGCAGTTCTTC. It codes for CASTFPNNEQFF.

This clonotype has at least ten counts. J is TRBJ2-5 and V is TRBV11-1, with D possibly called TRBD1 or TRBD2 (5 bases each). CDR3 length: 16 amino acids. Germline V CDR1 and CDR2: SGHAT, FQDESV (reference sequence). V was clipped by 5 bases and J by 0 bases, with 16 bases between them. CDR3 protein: CASSALRDPYQETQYF. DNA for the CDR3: TGTGCCAGCAGCGCCCTCAGGGACCCGTACCAAGAGACCCAGTACTTC.

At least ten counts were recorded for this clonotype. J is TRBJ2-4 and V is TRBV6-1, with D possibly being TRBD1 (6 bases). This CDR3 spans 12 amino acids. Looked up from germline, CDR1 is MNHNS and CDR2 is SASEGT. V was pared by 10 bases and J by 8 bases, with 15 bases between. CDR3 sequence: CAKSQGSDIQYF. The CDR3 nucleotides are TGTGCCAAATCACAGGGCTCCGACATTCAGTACTTC.

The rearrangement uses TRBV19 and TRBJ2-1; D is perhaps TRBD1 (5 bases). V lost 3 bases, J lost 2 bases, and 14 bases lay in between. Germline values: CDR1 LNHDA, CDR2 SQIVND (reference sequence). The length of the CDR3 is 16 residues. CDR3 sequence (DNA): TGTGCCAGTAGTATTTGGGGCGAGGTAACCTACAATGAGCAGTTCTTC. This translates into CASSIWGEVTYNEQFF.

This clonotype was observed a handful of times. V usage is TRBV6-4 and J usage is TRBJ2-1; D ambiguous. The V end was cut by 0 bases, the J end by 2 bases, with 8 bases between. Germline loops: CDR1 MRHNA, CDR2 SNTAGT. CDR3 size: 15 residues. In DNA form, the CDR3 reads TGTGCCAGCAGTGACTCTAGCCGCCCCTACAATGAGCAGTTCTTC. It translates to CASSDSSRPYNEQFF.

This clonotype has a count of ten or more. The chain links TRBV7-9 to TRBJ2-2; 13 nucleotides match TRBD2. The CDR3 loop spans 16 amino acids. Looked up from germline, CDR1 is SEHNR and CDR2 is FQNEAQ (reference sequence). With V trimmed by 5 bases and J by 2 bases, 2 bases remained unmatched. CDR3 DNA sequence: TGTGCCAGCAGCGTGGGACTAGCGGGAAACACCGGGGAGCTGTTTTTT. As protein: CASSVGLAGNTGELFF.

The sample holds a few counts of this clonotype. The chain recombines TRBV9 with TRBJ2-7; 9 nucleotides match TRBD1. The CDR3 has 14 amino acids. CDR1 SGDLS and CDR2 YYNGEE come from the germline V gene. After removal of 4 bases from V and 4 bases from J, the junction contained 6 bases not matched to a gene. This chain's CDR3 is CASSPRDREYEQYF. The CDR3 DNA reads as TGTGCCAGCAGCCCTAGGGACAGGGAGTACGAGCAGTACTTC.

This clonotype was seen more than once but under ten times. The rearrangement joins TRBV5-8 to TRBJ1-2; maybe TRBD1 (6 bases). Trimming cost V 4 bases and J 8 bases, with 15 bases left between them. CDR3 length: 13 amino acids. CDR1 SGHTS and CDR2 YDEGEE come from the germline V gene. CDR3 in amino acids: CASSPGRGGGYTF. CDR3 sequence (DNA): TGTGCCAGCAGCCCGGGCCGTGGGGGCGGCTACACCTTC. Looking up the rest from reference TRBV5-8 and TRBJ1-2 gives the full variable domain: EAGVTQSPTHLIKTRGQQATLRCSPISGHTSVYWYQQALGLGLQFLLWYDEGEERNRGNFPPRFSGRQFPNYSSELNVNALELEDSALYLCASSPGRGGGYTFGSGTRLTVV.

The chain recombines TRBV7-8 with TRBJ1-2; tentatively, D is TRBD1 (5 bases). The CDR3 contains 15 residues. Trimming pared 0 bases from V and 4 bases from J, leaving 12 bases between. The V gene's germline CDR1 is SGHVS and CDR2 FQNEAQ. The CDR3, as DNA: TGTGCCAGCAGCTTAGCGGAAGGGACCGGCTATGGCTACACCTTC. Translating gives CASSLAEGTGYGYTF. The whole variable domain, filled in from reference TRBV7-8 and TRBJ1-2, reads GAGVSQSPRYKVAKRGQDVALRCDPISGHVSLFWYQQALGQGPEFLTYFQNEAQLDKSGLPSDRFFAERPEGSVSTLKIQRTQQEDSAVYLCASSLAEGTGYGYTFGSGTRLTVV.

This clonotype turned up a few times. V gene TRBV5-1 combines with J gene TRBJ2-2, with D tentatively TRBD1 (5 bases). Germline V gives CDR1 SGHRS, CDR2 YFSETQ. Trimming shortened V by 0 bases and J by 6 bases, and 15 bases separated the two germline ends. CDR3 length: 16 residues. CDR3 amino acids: CASSLEGAGYSGELFF. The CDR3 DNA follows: TGCGCCAGCAGCTTGGAAGGGGCTGGGTATTCCGGGGAGCTGTTTTTT.

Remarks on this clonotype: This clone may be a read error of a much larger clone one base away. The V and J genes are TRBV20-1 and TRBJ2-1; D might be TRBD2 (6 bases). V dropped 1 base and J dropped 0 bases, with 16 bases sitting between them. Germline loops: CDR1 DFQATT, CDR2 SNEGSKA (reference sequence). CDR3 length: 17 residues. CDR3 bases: TGCAGTGCTAGAGCTGTAACGGCGGGATACTCCTACAATGAGCAGTTCTTC. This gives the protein CSARAVTAGYSYNEQFF.

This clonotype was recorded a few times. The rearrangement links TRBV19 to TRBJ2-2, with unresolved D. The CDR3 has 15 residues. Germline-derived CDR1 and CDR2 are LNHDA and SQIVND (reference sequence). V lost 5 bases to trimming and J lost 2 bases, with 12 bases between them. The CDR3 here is CASSLFRANTGELFF. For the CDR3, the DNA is TGTGCCAGTAGTCTTTTTAGGGCAAACACCGGGGAGCTGTTTTTT.

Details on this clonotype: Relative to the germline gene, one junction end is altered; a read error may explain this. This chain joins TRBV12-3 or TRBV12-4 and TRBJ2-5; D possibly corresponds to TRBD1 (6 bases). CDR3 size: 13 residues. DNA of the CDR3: TGTGCCAGCAGTTTAGCGGGGGCGGAGACCCCGTACTTC. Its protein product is CASSLAGAETPYF.

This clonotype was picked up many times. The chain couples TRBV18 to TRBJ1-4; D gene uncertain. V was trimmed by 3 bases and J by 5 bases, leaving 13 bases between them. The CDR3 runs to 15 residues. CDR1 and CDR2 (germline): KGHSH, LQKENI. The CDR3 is CASSPSQGPNEKLFF. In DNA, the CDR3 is TGTGCCAGCTCACCGAGTCAAGGCCCAAATGAAAAACTGTTTTTT.

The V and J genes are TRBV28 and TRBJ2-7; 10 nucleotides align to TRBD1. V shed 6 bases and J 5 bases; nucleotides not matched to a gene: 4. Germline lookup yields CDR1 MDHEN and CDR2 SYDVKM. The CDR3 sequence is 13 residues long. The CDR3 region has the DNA TGTGCCAGCAGGGGACAGGGGCCCCACGAGCAGTACTTC. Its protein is CASRGQGPHEQYF.

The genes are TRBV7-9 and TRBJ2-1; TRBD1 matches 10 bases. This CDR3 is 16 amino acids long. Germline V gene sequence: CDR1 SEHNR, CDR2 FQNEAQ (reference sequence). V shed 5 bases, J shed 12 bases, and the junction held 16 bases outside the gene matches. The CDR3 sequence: CASSHGTGAGLEMQFF. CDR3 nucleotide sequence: TGTGCCAGCAGCCACGGGACAGGGGCTGGCCTAGAGATGCAGTTCTTC. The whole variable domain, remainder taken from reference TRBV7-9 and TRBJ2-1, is DTGVSQNPRHKITKRGQNVTFRCDPISEHNRLYWYRQTLGQGPEFLTYFQNEAQLEKSRLLSDRFSAERPKGSFSTLEIQRTEQGDSAMYLCASSHGTGAGLEMQFFGPGTRLTVL.

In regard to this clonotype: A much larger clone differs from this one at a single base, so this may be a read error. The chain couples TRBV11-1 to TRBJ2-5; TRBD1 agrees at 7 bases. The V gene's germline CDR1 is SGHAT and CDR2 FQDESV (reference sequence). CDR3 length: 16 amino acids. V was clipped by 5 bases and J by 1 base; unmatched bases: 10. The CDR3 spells CASSPSSAGGQETQYF. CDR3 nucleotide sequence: TGTGCCAGCAGCCCCTCTTCGGCAGGGGGCCAAGAGACCCAGTACTTC.

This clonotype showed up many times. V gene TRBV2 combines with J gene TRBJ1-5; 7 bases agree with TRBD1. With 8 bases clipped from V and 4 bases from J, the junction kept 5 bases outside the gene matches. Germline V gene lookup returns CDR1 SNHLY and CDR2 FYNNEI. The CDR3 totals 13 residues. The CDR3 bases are TGTGCCAGCGGAGACAGGGTAAATCAGCCCCAGCATTTT. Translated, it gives CASGDRVNQPQHF. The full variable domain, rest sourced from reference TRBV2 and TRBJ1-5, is EPEVTQTPSHQVTQMGQEVILRCVPISNHLYFYWYRQILGQKVEFLVSFYNNEISEKSEIFDDQFSVERPDGSNFTLKIRSTKLEDSAMYFCASGDRVNQPQHFGDGTRLSIL.

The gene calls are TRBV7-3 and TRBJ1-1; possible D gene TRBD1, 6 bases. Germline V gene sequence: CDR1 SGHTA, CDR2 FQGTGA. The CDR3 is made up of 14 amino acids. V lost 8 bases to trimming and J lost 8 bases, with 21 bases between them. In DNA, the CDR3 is TGTGCCAGCGCCCCGGGGGGGCGGTGGGCGGAAGCTTTCTTT. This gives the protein CASAPGGRWAEAFF.

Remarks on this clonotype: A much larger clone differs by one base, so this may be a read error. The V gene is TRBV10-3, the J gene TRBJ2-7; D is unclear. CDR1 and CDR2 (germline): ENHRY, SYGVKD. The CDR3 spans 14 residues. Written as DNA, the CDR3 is TGTGCCACTCGCCCAGGCTCCGGCTCCTACGAGCGGTACTTC. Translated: CATRPGSGSYERYF.

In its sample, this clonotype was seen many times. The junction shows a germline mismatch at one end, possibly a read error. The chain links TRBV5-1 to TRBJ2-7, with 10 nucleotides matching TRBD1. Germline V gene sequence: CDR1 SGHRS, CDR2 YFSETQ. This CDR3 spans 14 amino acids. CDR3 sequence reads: CASSARDRGYEQYF. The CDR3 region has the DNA TGTGCCAGCAGCGCCCGGGACAGGGGATACGAGCAGTACTTC.

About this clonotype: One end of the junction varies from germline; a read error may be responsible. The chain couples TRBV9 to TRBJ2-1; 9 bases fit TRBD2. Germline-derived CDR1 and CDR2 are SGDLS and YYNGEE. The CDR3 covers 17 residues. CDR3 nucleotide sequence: TGTGCCAGCAGCGCCACAACGAGCGGGAGGAAGTACAATGATCAGTTCTTC. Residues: CASSATTSGRKYNDQFF.

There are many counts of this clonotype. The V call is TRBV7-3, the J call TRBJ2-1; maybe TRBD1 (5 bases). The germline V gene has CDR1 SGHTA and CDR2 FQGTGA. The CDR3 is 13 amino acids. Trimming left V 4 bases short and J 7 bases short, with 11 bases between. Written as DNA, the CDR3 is TGTGCCAGCAGCTCCAGGCAGGGTAATGAGCAGTTCTTC. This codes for CASSSRQGNEQFF.

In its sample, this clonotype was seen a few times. The CDR3: CASADSSYNEQFF. CDR3 DNA sequence: TGTGCCAGCGCCGATAGCTCCTACAATGAGCAGTTCTTC. The chain has TRBV3-1 and TRBJ2-1; no clear D. Germline CDR1 LGHDT, CDR2 YNNKEL (reference sequence). This CDR3 spans 13 amino acids. Deletions cut 8 bases from V and 0 bases from J, with 8 bases between.